This T cell receptor (beta chain) is drawn from a study of T cell responses to AZD1222 COVID-19 vaccine. Overall study context: Recipients boosted at about 4 weeks or about 12 weeks are pooled.

Remarks on this clone: Its target is unknown. This same CDR3 is encoded by further DNA sequences in the sample.

Study results and limitations: There were mostly white British donors and more females than males, and clonal diversity was possibly underestimated. The number of AZD1222 recipients seropositive at baseline was only 5 to 7.

Produced via immunoSEQ multiplex PCR; TCRdb's table is partial and in-frame only. This sample carries around 94,000 clones, roughly 90% of them seen once, and the ten largest clones take roughly 19%. The CDR3 totals 13 residues. CDR1 is LNHDA, CDR2 SQIVND, per germline (reference sequence). J was trimmed by 2 bases and V by 9 bases; bases with no gene match: 3. This sequence joins TRBV19 and TRBJ1-5, with 8 bases identical to TRBD1. Specimen: peripheral blood, collected on day 0 of AZD1222 vaccination. This receptor was taken from an adult in good health. This CDR3 is CASRGHRNQPQHF. CDR3 nucleotides: TGTGCCAGCAGGGGGCATCGCAATCAGCCCCAGCATTTT.